The 3 T cell receptor beta chains below all came from one sample that was sequenced in a study of cytomegalovirus exposure and HLA in healthy donors. The assay was immunoSEQ multiplex PCR, and TCRdb's table has in-frame clones only and misses some. Altogether a few hundred thousand clones are present, roughly 89% being singletons, with the ten largest covering 0.37%. Material for sequencing was PBMCs. The receptors originated from a woman younger than 35 in good health and CMV-seronegative.

The rearrangement joins TRBV5-1 to TRBJ2-2; 7 bases line up with TRBD2. CDR1 and CDR2 from the germline V gene are SGHRS and YFSETQ. The CDR3 extends over 17 amino acids. The trim removed 4 bases at V and 1 base at J, leaving 10 bases unmatched. CDR3 region: CASSPAVSGGNTGELFF. CDR3 nucleotides: TGCGCCAGCAGCCCAGCCGTGTCGGGGGGGAACACCGGGGAGCTGTTTTTT.

This chain uses TRBV6-6 with TRBJ2-5; the match to TRBD1 covers 8 bases. Germline V lookup: CDR1 MNHNY, CDR2 SVGAGI (reference sequence). The CDR3 has 16 amino acids. Unmatched junction bases numbered 3, after V lost 0 bases and J lost 0 bases. The CDR3 loop reads CASSYSNRGYQETQYF. DNA for the CDR3: TGTGCCAGCAGTTACTCGAACAGGGGGTACCAAGAGACCCAGTACTTC.

The rearrangement joins TRBV19 to TRBJ1-5; 7 bases match TRBD1. Per germline, CDR1 LNHDA and CDR2 SQIVND (reference sequence). The trim removed 6 bases at V and 6 bases at J, leaving 8 bases unmatched. This CDR3 spans 14 amino acids. CDR3 sequence reads: CASSRDREGQPQHF. CDR3 DNA: TGTGCCAGTAGCCGAGACAGGGAAGGTCAGCCCCAGCATTTT.